Each of the 18 T cell receptor beta chains below was sequenced from the same sample in a study of T cell clusters in autoimmune cytopenias (dated by TCRdb to between 2018 and 2021). Sequencer: Illumina MiSeq. Multiplex PCR with a touch-down protocol amplified TRB rearrangements, with the TRB-A and TRB-B primer pools combined in a single tube. Based on TCRdb reprocessing of the reads, there is one entry per CDR3 protein sequence, and DNA is missing. The sample's table covers 8,000 or so distinct CDR3 sequences. Jointly, the top ten make up approximately 30% of the sample. For each sample, TRB amplification used approximately 260 ng of peripheral blood genomic DNA, equal to approximately 37,500 genome equivalents. The sample was peripheral blood. The source is a human donor with an autoimmune cytopenia or autoimmune hepatitis (not recorded which).

V gene TRBV5-6 combines with J gene TRBJ1-1; TCRdb proposes TRBD1, but this gene call is untestable without DNA. The length of the CDR3 is 17 residues. Germline V CDR1 and CDR2: SGHDT, YYEEEE. This CDR3 reads CASSSQVWTGLDTEAFF.

The chain joins TRBV6-5 to TRBJ1-6; TCRdb's D call of TRBD1 is untestable without DNA. Per the germline V gene, CDR1 is MNHEY and CDR2 is SVGAGI. The CDR3 contains 15 residues. CDR3 protein: CASSSQGGGSSPLHF.

The V and J genes are TRBV19 and TRBJ1-4; the TCRdb D gene call, TRBD1, has no DNA to confirm it. The length of the CDR3 is 14 residues. Germline V gives CDR1 LNHDA, CDR2 SQIVND (reference sequence). The CDR3: CASAAAGGYEKLFF.

The rearrangement uses TRBV27 and TRBJ2-3; lacking DNA, the TRBD2 call made by TCRdb goes unchecked. The CDR3 extends over 16 amino acids. Germline CDR1 MNHEY, CDR2 SMNVEV (reference sequence). CDR3 region: CASRRLGETGPDTQYF.

The V call is TRBV5-4, the J call TRBJ1-2; TCRdb returns TRBD1, unconfirmable since there is no DNA. CDR1 and CDR2 (germline): SGHNT, YYREEE (reference sequence). This CDR3 is built from 16 residues. CDR3 loop: CASSREITQTGDGYTF.

The rearrangement joins TRBV6-5 to TRBJ1-1. The germline gives CDR1 MNHEY, CDR2 SVGAGI. The CDR3 runs to 13 residues. CDR3 protein: CASSQGLYTEAFF.

This chain connects TRBV20-1 to TRBJ1-1; the D call from TCRdb, TRBD1, cannot be confirmed without DNA. Germline CDR1 is DFQATT and CDR2 is SNEGSKA (reference sequence). This CDR3 comprises 14 residues. This CDR3 reads CSALKEAVNTEAFF.

The chain couples TRBV27 to TRBJ2-3; there is no DNA to check the TCRdb D call of TRBD1. This CDR3 region has 14 residues. The germline CDR1 and CDR2 sequences are MNHEY and SMNVEV (reference sequence). The CDR3 sequence is CASSRQTSTDTQYF.

This clonotype is labeled medium-sized (0.01 to 0.1%) based on frequency. The rearrangement joins TRBV27 to TRBJ2-7; TCRdb lists TRBD2, though no DNA is available to test this call. CDR1 is MNHEY and CDR2 is SMNVEV in the germline V gene (reference sequence). CDR3 length: 15 amino acids. CDR3 protein: CASSLGTSGSYEQYF.

This chain connects TRBV28 to TRBJ1-5. This CDR3 has 12 amino acids. Germline lookup yields CDR1 MDHEN and CDR2 SYDVKM. The CDR3 here is CASSQRPGAQHF.

The chain joins TRBV6-4 to TRBJ1-2; the D call from TCRdb, TRBD1, cannot be confirmed without DNA. CDR3 length: 14 amino acids. Germline CDR1 and CDR2: MRHNA and SNTAGT. CDR3 amino acids: CASSEIAGADGYTF.

This chain links TRBV6-5 with TRBJ1-1; the D call from TCRdb, TRBD1, cannot be confirmed without DNA. This CDR3 comprises 15 residues. Germline V gene lookup returns CDR1 MNHEY and CDR2 SVGAGI. The CDR3 spells CASSYSRGQGTEAFF.

The chain couples TRBV6-5 to TRBJ1-3; TCRdb lists TRBD1, though no DNA is available to test this call. This CDR3 comprises 15 residues. Germline V gene sequence: CDR1 MNHEY, CDR2 SVGAGI. The CDR3 loop is CASSFKGAVGNTIYF.

The chain couples TRBV5-6 to TRBJ2-5; checking the TCRdb D call of TRBD1 is not possible without DNA. From germline, CDR1 is SGHDT and CDR2 YYEEEE. CDR3 size: 13 residues. The CDR3 loop is CASSPGAVETQYF.

The chain carries TRBV11-2 and TRBJ2-3; TCRdb designates TRBD1, a call that cannot be tested without DNA. Looked up from germline, CDR1 is SGHAT and CDR2 is FQNNGV. The length of the CDR3 is 16 residues. The CDR3 region is CASSPPVGAGTDTQYF.

The genes are TRBV24-1 and TRBJ1-2. The germline V gene has CDR1 KGHDR and CDR2 SFDVKD. CDR3 size: 14 residues. The chain's CDR3 is CATSDSAGFYGYTF.

The chain carries TRBV6-5 and TRBJ2-6; the D call from TCRdb, TRBD2, cannot be confirmed without DNA. The CDR3 spans 16 residues. CDR1 and CDR2 (germline): MNHEY, SVGAGI. The CDR3 sequence is CASTLLGGAEANVLTF.

The CDR3 spells CSARGRYSNQPQHF. The chain has TRBV20-1 and TRBJ1-5; no DNA is available, so the TRBD1 call from TCRdb remains unchecked. Germline V gives CDR1 DFQATT, CDR2 SNEGSKA (reference sequence). CDR3 length equals 14 residues.